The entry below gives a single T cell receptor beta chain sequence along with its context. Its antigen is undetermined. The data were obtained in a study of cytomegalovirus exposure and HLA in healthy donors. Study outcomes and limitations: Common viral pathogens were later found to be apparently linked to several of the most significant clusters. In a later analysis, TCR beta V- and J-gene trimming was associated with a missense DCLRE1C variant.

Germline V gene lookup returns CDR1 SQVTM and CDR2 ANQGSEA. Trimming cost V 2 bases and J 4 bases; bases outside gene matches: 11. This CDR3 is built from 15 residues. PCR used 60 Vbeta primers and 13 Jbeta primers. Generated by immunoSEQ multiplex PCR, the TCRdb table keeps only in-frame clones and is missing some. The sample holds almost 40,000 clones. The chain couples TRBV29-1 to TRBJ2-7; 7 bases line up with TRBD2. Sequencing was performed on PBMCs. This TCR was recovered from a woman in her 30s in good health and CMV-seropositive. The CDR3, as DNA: TGCAGCGTTGAATCTACAGCGGGACCCAAATACGAGCAGTACTTC. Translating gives CSVESTAGPKYEQYF.